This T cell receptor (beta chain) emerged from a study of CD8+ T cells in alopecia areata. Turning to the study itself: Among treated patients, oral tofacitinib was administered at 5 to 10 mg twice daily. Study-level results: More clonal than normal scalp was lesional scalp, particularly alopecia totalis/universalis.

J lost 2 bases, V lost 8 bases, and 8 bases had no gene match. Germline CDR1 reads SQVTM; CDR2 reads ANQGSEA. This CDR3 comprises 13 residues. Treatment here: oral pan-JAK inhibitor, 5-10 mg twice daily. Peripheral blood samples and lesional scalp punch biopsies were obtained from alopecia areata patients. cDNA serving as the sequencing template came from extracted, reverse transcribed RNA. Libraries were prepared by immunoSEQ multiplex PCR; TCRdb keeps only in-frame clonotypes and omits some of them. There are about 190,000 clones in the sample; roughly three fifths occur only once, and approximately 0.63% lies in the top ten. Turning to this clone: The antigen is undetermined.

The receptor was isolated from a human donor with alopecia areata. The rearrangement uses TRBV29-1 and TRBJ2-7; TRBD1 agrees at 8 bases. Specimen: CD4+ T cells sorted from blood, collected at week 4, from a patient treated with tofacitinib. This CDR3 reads CSYRTGRTYEQYF. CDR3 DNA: TGCAGCTATAGGACAGGGAGAACCTACGAGCAGTACTTC.